Listed here are 14 T cell receptor beta chains from one sample, sequenced in a study of shared T cell receptors in the human thymus. Sequencing used immunoSEQ multiplex PCR; TCRdb keeps in-frame clones, though not all of them. The profile shows hundreds of thousands of clones, 70% to 90% of them singletons. These data also formed part of another study, on human thymus T cells.

Material: thymocytes. The receptor set was obtained from a boy in the first two years of life with a congenital heart defect.

The rearrangement joins TRBV29-1 to TRBJ2-3, with 8 positions matching TRBD1. With 7 bases clipped from V and 0 bases from J, the junction kept 12 bases outside the gene matches. The CDR3 loop spans 16 amino acids. Germline CDR1 SQVTM, CDR2 ANQGSEA. The CDR3 DNA reads TGCAGCGGGGGGACAGGCCCCAATTTTAGCACAGATACGCAGTATTTT. As protein: CSGGTGPNFSTDTQYF.

V is TRBV15 and J is TRBJ2-1; D perhaps matches TRBD2 (6 bases). This CDR3 region has 16 residues. The ends were cut back, 4 bases at V and 3 bases at J, with 16 bases in the middle. Germline-derived CDR1 and CDR2 are LNHNV and YYDKDF (reference sequence). The CDR3 loop is CATSTSRAGFYNEQFF. CDR3 DNA: TGTGCCACCAGCACCTCGAGGGCGGGATTCTACAATGAGCAGTTCTTC.

The J gene is TRBJ2-7, the V gene TRBV2, with 8 positions matching TRBD1. CDR1 is SNHLY and CDR2 is FYNNEI in the germline V gene. Losses at the gene ends were 6 bases for V and 1 base for J; bases not matched to a gene: 5. The CDR3 totals 14 residues. The DNA of the CDR3 is TGTGCCAGCAGGGGGACAGGATATTCCTACGAGCAGTACTTC. It codes for CASRGTGYSYEQYF.

This clone has only one observation. The chain links TRBV5-4 to TRBJ2-1; 8 bases line up with TRBD2. CDR3 length equals 18 residues. With V trimmed by 3 bases and J by 6 bases, 17 bases remained unmatched. Per germline, CDR1 SGHNT and CDR2 YYREEE (reference sequence). The CDR3 coding sequence is TGTGCCAGCAGCTCCCCTTGGAGCGCCGGGACTAGGGGCAATGAGCAGTTCTTC. Translated: CASSSPWSAGTRGNEQFF.

The V call is TRBV30, the J call TRBJ1-2; D is possibly TRBD1 (5 bases). CDR3 length equals 17 residues. V lost 4 bases, J lost 3 bases, and 24 bases lay in between. Germline V CDR1 and CDR2: GTSNPN, SVGIG (reference sequence). CDR3 coding DNA: TGTGCCTGGATAGGGGACGGGGGAAGACGGGGAGACTATGGCTACACCTTC. The encoded protein is CAWIGDGGRRGDYGYTF.

As for this clone: At one end, the junction sequence differs from germline, possibly due to a read error. The V and J genes are TRBV7-7 and TRBJ2-5; 8 nucleotides match TRBD1. The germline V gene encodes CDR1 SSHAT and CDR2 FNYEAQ (reference sequence). CDR3 size: 19 residues. For the CDR3, the DNA is TGTGCTAGCAGCCTTGGGGGGATGAGACAGGGGCCTAGGAGAGAGACCCAGTACTTC. It yields the protein CASSLGGMRQGPRRETQYF.

The V call is TRBV27, the J call TRBJ1-2; D uncertain. Germline assignment: CDR1 MNHEY and CDR2 SMNVEV (reference sequence). Trimming took 5 bases from V and 1 from J, leaving 14 bases between them. This CDR3 is built from 15 residues. CDR3 sequence: CASSRVGRLNYGYTF. For the CDR3, the DNA is TGTGCCAGCAGTCGCGTGGGCAGGCTTAACTATGGCTACACCTTC.

The chain combines TRBV7-9 with TRBJ2-1; 12 bases line up with TRBD2. The J segment lost 0 bases and the V segment lost 2 bases, leaving 2 bases of the junction unmatched. The V gene's germline CDR1 is SEHNR and CDR2 FQNEAQ (reference sequence). The CDR3 runs to 17 residues. The CDR3 sequence: CASSLTTSGGSYNEQFF. The CDR3 DNA reads as TGTGCCAGCAGCTTAACGACTAGCGGGGGCTCCTACAATGAGCAGTTCTTC.

This chain joins TRBV4-1 and TRBJ1-4, with a possible D match to TRBD1 (5 bases). CDR3 length: 15 residues. V lost 4 bases to trimming and J lost 7 bases, with 16 bases between them. Looked up from germline, CDR1 is MGHRA and CDR2 is YSYEKL. CDR3 sequence reads: CASSPARQGSEKLFF. CDR3 nucleotide sequence: TGCGCCAGCAGCCCGGCTCGGCAGGGTAGTGAAAAACTGTTTTTT.

The V call is TRBV10-2, the J call TRBJ2-7; the match to TRBD1 covers 10 bases. V shed 6 bases, J shed 6 bases, and the junction held 5 bases outside the gene matches. This CDR3 has 13 residues. CDR1 and CDR2 (germline): WSHSY, SAAADI. The CDR3 sequence is CASRGQGKGEQYF. CDR3 bases: TGCGCCAGCAGGGGACAGGGGAAGGGCGAGCAGTACTTC.

This chain uses TRBV28 with TRBJ1-5; 8 nucleotides match TRBD1. Trimming took 6 bases from V and 0 from J; bases not matched to a gene: 7. The CDR3 is 16 residues long. Germline assignment: CDR1 MDHEN and CDR2 SYDVKM. The CDR3 DNA reads TGTGCCAGCAGAAACCGGGACAGGAATAGCAATCAGCCCCAGCATTTT. This gives the protein CASRNRDRNSNQPQHF.

This sequence joins TRBV7-9 and TRBJ2-1; 12 bases are a match to TRBD2. Unmatched junction bases numbered 19, after V lost 6 bases and J lost 10 bases. CDR1 is SEHNR and CDR2 is FQNEAQ in the germline V gene (reference sequence). This CDR3 has 18 residues. The CDR3 protein is CASRARGRGLAGPAEQFF. As DNA, the CDR3 is TGTGCCAGCAGAGCCCGGGGGCGCGGACTAGCGGGACCAGCGGAGCAGTTCTTC.

The rearrangement links TRBV15 to TRBJ1-4, with unresolved D. Germline V gives CDR1 LNHNV, CDR2 YYDKDF (reference sequence). The CDR3 contains 15 residues. Trimming left V 0 bases short and J 7 bases short, with 12 bases between. The CDR3 nucleotides are TGTGCCACCAGCAGAGATGGACTGGGCCGTGAAAAACTGTTTTTT. This encodes CATSRDGLGREKLFF.

This sequence joins TRBV6-5 and TRBJ2-7, with TRBD1 matching 10 bases. Germline CDR1 reads MNHEY; CDR2 reads SVGAGI. With V trimmed by 6 bases and J by 6 bases, 8 bases remained unmatched. CDR3 length equals 14 residues. The CDR3 loop reads CASRAGQGFCEQYF. CDR3 nucleotide sequence: TGTGCCAGCAGAGCGGGACAGGGGTTTTGCGAGCAGTACTTC.